This section outlines one T cell receptor beta chain sequence together with its context. Its antigen is not yet known. Base quality data are lacking; no much larger clone is found one base away. The data were obtained in a study of blood T cell repertoires in COVID-19 (TCRdb year 2020). For context, the study as a whole: Samples covering the acute and convalescent phases of COVID-19 were provided by collaborators in the United States, Italy and Spain. The dataset comprised deeply sampled blood TCRbeta repertoires from subjects exposed to, actively infected with, or recovered from COVID-19. A de-identified subject ID, COVID-19 status, age in years and sex were almost always included in the sample metadata. Samples were obtained from the ongoing ImmuneRACE study (first 160 participants) and from 1,200 or so subjects provided by 6 global collaborators. The repertoires were made available in a free public database intended to serve as a resource for research on the immune response to SARS-CoV-2. HLA class I and class II types, where available, came from metadata supplied by the sample provider rather than from assay-based typing. The prospective study material was composed of cDNA or gDNA derived from T cells, B-cell-depleted T cells, or PBMCs. Here is what the overall study found, with its caveats: Clinical and demographic metadata were provided uncurated, with the amount varying by source and participant.

Each collaborating institution followed its own protocols to collect whole blood in K2EDTA tubes. For TCRbeta analysis, collaborators shipped samples as frozen whole blood, isolated PBMCs, or DNA extracted from either of those sample types. TCRbeta CDR3 regions were amplified from genomic DNA using the immunoSEQ Assay, a bias-controlled multiplex PCR. Per the original workflow: Within the assay, amplification of reference gene primers was used to estimate how many nucleated cells each sample contained. To quantify the absolute abundance of each unique TCRbeta CDR3 rearrangement, sequence reads were collapsed and filtered. For each sample, productive Simpson clonality was calculated by taking the square root of Simpson's diversity index across productive rearrangements. What TCRdb holds here is the immuneACCESS table cut down to in-frame rearrangements. Part of the clones is not present; checked against another copy, under half of the missing clones reflect an unresolved V gene, and the others are unexplained. V, J and clone size were drawn from that table, and D and trimming were deduced from the DNA. The sample yields roughly 200,000 clones; roughly 90% were counted once. Under 2% of the sample goes to the ten largest clones.

Sequenced sample: peripheral blood. The sequence came from a man younger than 35 with active or convalescent COVID-19.

The base sequence is TGTGCCAGCAGCCAAGACCCCCAGGGGGATGGAAACACCATATATTTT. Translated, this is CASSQDPQGDGNTIYF. The chain couples TRBV4-2 to TRBJ1-3, and 7 bases in between align with TRBD1. CDR1 and CDR2 (LGHNA, YNFKEQ) derive from the germline V gene. Measured from the cysteine to the phenylalanine, the CDR3 is 16 residues long. Left in the record is the CDR3 DNA by itself, 48 bases read in frame from the first base. Trimming leaves V shorter by 0 bases and J shorter by 3 bases, with the junction holding 5 bases beyond the gene matches.